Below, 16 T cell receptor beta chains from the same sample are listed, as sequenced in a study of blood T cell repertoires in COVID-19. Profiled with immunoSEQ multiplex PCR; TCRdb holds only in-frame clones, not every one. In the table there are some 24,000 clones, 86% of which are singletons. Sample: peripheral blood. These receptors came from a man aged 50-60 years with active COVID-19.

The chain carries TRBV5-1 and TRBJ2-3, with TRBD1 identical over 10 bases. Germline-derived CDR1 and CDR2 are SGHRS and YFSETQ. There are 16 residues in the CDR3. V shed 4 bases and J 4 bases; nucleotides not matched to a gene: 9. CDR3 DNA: TGCGCCAGCAGCGACCCGGGACAGGGGTTCTCAGATACGCAGTATTTT. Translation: CASSDPGQGFSDTQYF.

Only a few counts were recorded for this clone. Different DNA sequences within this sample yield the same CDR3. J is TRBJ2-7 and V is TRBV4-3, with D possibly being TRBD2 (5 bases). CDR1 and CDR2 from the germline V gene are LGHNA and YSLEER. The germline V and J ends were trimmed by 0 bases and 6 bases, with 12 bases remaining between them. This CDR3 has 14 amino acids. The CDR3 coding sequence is TGCGCCAGCAGCCAAGATATAACTAGTGGCGAGCAGTACTTC. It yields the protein CASSQDITSGEQYF.

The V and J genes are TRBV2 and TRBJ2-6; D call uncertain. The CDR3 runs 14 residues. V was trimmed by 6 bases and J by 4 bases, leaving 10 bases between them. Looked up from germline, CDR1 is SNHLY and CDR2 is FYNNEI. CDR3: CASRREPGANVLTF. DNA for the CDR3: TGTGCCAGCAGGAGAGAACCCGGGGCCAACGTCCTGACTTTC.

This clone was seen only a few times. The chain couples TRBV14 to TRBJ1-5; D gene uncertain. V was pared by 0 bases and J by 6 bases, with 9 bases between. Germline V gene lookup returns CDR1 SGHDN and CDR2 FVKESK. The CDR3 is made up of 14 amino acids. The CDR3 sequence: CASSQEGGGQPQHF. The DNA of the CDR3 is TGTGCCAGCAGCCAAGAAGGTGGAGGTCAGCCCCAGCATTTT.

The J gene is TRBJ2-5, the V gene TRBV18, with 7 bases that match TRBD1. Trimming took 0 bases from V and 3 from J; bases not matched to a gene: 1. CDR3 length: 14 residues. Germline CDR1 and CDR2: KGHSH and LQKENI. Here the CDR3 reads CASSPPGQKETQYF. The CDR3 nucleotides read TGTGCCAGCTCACCACCGGGACAGAAAGAGACCCAGTACTTC.

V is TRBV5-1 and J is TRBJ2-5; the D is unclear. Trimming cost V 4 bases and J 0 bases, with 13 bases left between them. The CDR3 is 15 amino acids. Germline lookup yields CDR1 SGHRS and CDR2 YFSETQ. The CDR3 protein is CASSPSDKYQETQYF. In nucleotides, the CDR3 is TGCGCCAGCAGCCCGAGTGACAAGTACCAAGAGACCCAGTACTTC.

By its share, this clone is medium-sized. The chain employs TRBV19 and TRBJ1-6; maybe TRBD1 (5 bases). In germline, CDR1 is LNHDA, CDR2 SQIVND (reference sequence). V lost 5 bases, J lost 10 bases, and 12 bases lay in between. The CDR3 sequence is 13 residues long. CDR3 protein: CASSSWGESPLHF. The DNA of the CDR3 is TGTGCCAGTAGTTCATGGGGGGAATCACCCCTCCACTTT.

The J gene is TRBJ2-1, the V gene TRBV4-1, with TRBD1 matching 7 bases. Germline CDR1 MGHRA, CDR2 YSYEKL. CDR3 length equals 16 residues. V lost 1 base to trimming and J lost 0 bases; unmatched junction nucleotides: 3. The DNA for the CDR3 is TGCGCCAGCAGCCAAGCGGGACAGAGCTCCTACAATGAGCAGTTCTTC. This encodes CASSQAGQSSYNEQFF.

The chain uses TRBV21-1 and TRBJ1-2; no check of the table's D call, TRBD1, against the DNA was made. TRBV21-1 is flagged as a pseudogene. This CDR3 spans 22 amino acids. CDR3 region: CASSKRCDRTRGPKPRYYGYTF. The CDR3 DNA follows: TGTGCCAGCAGCAAACGGTGCGACAGGACAAGGGGCCCGAAACCCCGATACTATGGCTACACCTTC.

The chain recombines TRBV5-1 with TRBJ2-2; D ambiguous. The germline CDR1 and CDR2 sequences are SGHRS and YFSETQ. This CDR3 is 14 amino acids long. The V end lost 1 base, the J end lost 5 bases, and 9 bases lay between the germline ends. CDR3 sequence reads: CASSLSVATGELFF. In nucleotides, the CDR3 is TGCGCCAGCAGCTTGTCAGTTGCAACCGGGGAGCTGTTTTTT.

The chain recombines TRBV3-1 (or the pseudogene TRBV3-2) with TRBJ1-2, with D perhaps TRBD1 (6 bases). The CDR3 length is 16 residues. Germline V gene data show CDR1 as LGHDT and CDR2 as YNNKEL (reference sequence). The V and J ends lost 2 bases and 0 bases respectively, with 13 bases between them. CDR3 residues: CASSQHGQTTNYGYTF. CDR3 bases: TGTGCCAGCAGCCAACACGGACAGACAACTAACTATGGCTACACCTTC.

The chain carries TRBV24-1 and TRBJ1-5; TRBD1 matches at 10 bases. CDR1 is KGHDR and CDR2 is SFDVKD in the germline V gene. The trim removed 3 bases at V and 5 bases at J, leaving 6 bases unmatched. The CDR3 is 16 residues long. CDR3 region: CATSDGRQGADQPQHF. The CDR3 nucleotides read TGTGCCACCAGTGATGGTAGACAGGGGGCGGATCAGCCCCAGCATTTT.

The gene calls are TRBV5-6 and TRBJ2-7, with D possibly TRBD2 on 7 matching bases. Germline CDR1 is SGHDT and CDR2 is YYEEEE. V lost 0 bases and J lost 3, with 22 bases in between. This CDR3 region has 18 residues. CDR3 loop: CASSLEPLRGAGVYEQYF. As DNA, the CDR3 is TGTGCCAGCAGCTTGGAACCACTCCGGGGGGCGGGAGTCTACGAGCAGTACTTC.

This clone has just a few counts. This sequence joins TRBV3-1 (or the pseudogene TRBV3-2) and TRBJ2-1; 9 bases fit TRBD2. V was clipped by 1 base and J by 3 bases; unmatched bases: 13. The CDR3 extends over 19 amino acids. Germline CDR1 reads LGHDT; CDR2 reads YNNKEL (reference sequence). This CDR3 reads CASSQVYTATSGIYNEQFF. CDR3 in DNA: TGTGCCAGCAGCCAAGTTTACACGGCGACTAGCGGAATCTACAATGAGCAGTTCTTC.

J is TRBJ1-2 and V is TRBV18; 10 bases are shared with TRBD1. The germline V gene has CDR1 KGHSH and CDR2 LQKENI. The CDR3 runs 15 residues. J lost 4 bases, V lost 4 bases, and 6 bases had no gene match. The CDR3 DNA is TGTGCCAGCTCACAAGCCGGGACAGGGGTCTATGGCTACACCTTC. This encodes CASSQAGTGVYGYTF.

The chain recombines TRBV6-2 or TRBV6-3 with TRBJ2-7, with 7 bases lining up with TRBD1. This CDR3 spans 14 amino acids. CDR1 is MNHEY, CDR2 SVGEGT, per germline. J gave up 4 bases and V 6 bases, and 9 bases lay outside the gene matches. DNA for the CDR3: TGTGCCAGCAGCAGACAGGGAACTCAATACGAGCAGTACTTC. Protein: CASSRQGTQYEQYF.